Listed below are T cell receptor beta chains from one sample, sequenced in a study of STAT3 mutations in large granular lymphocyte leukemia. Profiling relied on immunoSEQ multiplex PCR, and the TCRdb table lists in-frame clones only, not all of them. The sample yields fewer than 7,500 clones, about 32% seen once. The sample comprised peripheral blood mononuclear cells. The receptors were sampled from a middle-aged woman with T-cell large granular lymphocyte leukemia. Some clones in this sample may be carry-over from other donors' samples. Both conserved end residues are part of each CDR3. A D gene is named only where the DNA matches it firmly. Clone size is stated in some rows and not others, as once, few, many or a class when expanded.

v_call	d_call	j_call	clone_size	cdr3_nt	cdr3_aa
TRBV29-1	TRBD1	TRBJ1-1	-	TGCAGCGTGAAACGGACAGGTGGGGTCACTGAAGCTTTCTTT	CSVKRTGGVTEAFF
TRBV4-2	-	TRBJ1-5	-	TGTGCCAGCAGCCACGGCGACAGCAACAATCAGCCCCAGCATTTT	CASSHGDSNNQPQHF
TRBV7-9	-	TRBJ2-3	-	TGTGCCAGCAGCTTAGCGCTGGCAGGAACAGATACGCAGTATTTT	CASSLALAGTDTQYF
TRBV5-6	-	TRBJ2-3	few	TGTGCCAGCAGCTTCTGGGGAGGCAGCACAGATACGCAGTATTTT	CASSFWGGSTDTQYF
TRBV6-1	TRBD2	TRBJ2-3	-	TGTGCCAGCAGTGAATCGATAGCGGGCGGCACAGATACGCAGTATTTT	CASSESIAGGTDTQYF
TRBV5-1	-	TRBJ2-7	-	TGCGCCAGCAGCTTTCCGGATCTAGGGACCTACGAGCAGTACTTC	CASSFPDLGTYEQYF
TRBV10-3	TRBD1	TRBJ2-5	-	TGTGCCATCAGCGGACAGGGGGCGGGGAGGGAGACCCAGTACTTC	CAISGQGAGRETQYF
TRBV25-1	-	TRBJ2-1	-	TGTGCCAGCAGTGAATCTGCGTTGTGGAGCAATGAGCAGTTCTTC	CASSESALWSNEQFF
TRBV7-8	TRBD1	TRBJ1-2	-	TGTGCCAGCAGTAACCCAGGGGGCTCGAACTATGGCTACACCTTC	CASSNPGGSNYGYTF
TRBV7-2	-	TRBJ2-5	few	TGTGCCAGCAGCTTCCCCCTTCAAGAGACCCAGTACTTC	CASSFPLQETQYF
TRBV28	TRBD1	TRBJ1-1	-	TGTGCCAGCAGTCCAGGACAGGGGATTGAAGCTTTCTTT	CASSPGQGIEAFF
TRBV29-1	-	TRBJ2-5	-	TGCAGCGTTGGTGAAGAGACCCAGTACTTC	CSVGEETQYF
TRBV5-4	-	TRBJ2-5	-	TGTGCCAGCAGCTTGTTCCAAGCAGGGTCTACGGAGACCCAGTACTTC	CASSLFQAGSTETQYF
TRBV19	-	TRBJ2-3	few	TGTGCCAGTAGTCCTCCGTTGAGTACCACAGATACGCAGTATTTT	CASSPPLSTTDTQYF
TRBV6-5	-	TRBJ1-5	-	TGTGCCAGCAGCACCCGGGACGCGCCCCAGCATTTT	CASSTRDAPQHF
TRBV11-2	-	TRBJ2-7	-	TGTGCCAGCAGCCTGCAGGACTACCAAACCTACGAGCAGTACTTC	CASSLQDYQTYEQYF
TRBV4-2	TRBD2	TRBJ2-7	-	TGTGCCAGCAGCCAAGAGGGGACTAGCTCCTACGAGCAGTACTTC	CASSQEGTSSYEQYF
TRBV5-6	-	TRBJ2-2	-	TGTGCCAGCAGCTGGGGGGACACCGGGGAGCTGTTTTTT	CASSWGDTGELFF
TRBV5-4	TRBD1	TRBJ1-1	-	TGTGCCAGCAGCTTGGGTAGGACAGGCTATGGGACTGAAGCTTTCTTT	CASSLGRTGYGTEAFF
TRBV28	-	TRBJ1-5	few	TGTGCCAGCAGTGGCGCAGGAGCAAATAGCAATCAGCCCCAGCATTTT	CASSGAGANSNQPQHF
TRBV7-2	-	TRBJ2-6	-	TGTGCCAGCAGCCAAGCCCGGGGCAGGGTAGCCAACGTCCTGACTTTC	CASSQARGRVANVLTF
TRBV4-3	-	TRBJ1-2	-	TGCGCCAGCAGCCAAGATCGGGGCTATGGCTACACCTTC	CASSQDRGYGYTF
TRBV4-2	-	TRBJ2-7	-	TGTGCCAGCAGCCAAATCCGGACGGGGGAGCAGTACTTC	CASSQIRTGEQYF
TRBV30	-	TRBJ1-1	-	TGTGCCACTGGCTTGAACACTGAAGCTTTCTTT	CATGLNTEAFF
TRBV6-1	-	TRBJ2-7	-	TGTGCCAGCAGTGAATCAGGGTCACTCTTCCGCGAGCAGTACTTC	CASSESGSLFREQYF
TRBV25-1	-	TRBJ1-6	few	TGTGCCAGCACGGCAGGACAATATAATTCACCCCTCCACTTT	CASTAGQYNSPLHF
TRBV7-9	TRBD2	TRBJ2-7	few	TGTGCCAGCAGCTTAGGTAATAGCGGGACGGGATACGAGCAGTACTTC	CASSLGNSGTGYEQYF
TRBV5-1	-	TRBJ1-1	-	TGCGCCAGCAGCCCCGTACTTCCTCTATTGAACACTGAAGCTTTCTTT	CASSPVLPLLNTEAFF
TRBV15	-	TRBJ2-3	-	TGTGCCACCAGCAGGAGGGGGGATACGCAGTATTTT	CATSRRGDTQYF
TRBV5-1	TRBD1	TRBJ2-2	few	TGCGCCAGCAGCTGGACAGGGGGAGTCGGGGAGCTGTTTTTT	CASSWTGGVGELFF
TRBV7-9	TRBD1	TRBJ1-1	-	TGTGCCAGCAGCTCACAACAGGGGGCGGGTGAAGCTTTCTTT	CASSSQQGAGEAFF
TRBV10-3	-	TRBJ2-7	-	TGTGCCAACCATGACGGGTACGAGCAGTACTTC	CANHDGYEQYF
TRBV5-1	-	TRBJ1-1	-	TGCGCCAGCAGCTTGGTTGGAGGCCCGAACACTGAAGCTTTCTTT	CASSLVGGPNTEAFF
TRBV7-2	-	TRBJ2-7	-	TGTGCCAGCAGCTTAGTTGCGGACAGAACCTACGAGCAGTACTTC	CASSLVADRTYEQYF
TRBV29-1	-	TRBJ1-2	-	TGCAGCGGGCTGGCCTTAGGGGGCTACACCTTC	CSGLALGGYTF
TRBV18	TRBD1	TRBJ1-4	-	TGTGCCAGCTCACTCTCACAGGGGATAGGCGAAAAACTGTTTTTT	CASSLSQGIGEKLFF
TRBV5-3	TRBD1	TRBJ2-5	-	TGTGCCAGAAGACCCTACAGGGGAGCCCAACAAGAGACCCAGTACTTC	CARRPYRGAQQETQYF
TRBV6-6	TRBD1	TRBJ1-5	-	TGTGCCAGCAGTACCGACAGGGCTCCTGGCAATCAGCCCCAGCATTTT	CASSTDRAPGNQPQHF
TRBV5-6	-	TRBJ1-2	few	TGTGCCAGCAGCCAGGGATTACCATATGGCTACACCTTC	CASSQGLPYGYTF
TRBV5-5	-	TRBJ2-7	-	TGTGCCAGCAGCTTGTTGGCAGGACCTCCCTACGAGCAGTACTTC	CASSLLAGPPYEQYF
TRBV6-5	-	TRBJ2-1	few	TGTGCCAGCAGTGGGGCGGGCCCCAATGAGCAGTTCTTC	CASSGAGPNEQFF
TRBV5-1	TRBD2	TRBJ2-3	few	TGCGCCAGCAGCTTGGTGGCGGGGGGTCCCACAGATACGCAGTATTTT	CASSLVAGGPTDTQYF
TRBV5-5	-	TRBJ2-3	-	TGTGCCAGCAGCTTGACAGGGAGCACAGATACGCAGTATTTT	CASSLTGSTDTQYF
TRBV4-1	-	TRBJ1-6	-	TGCGCCAGCAGCCCCCGGGACGGCAATAATTCACCCCTCCACTTT	CASSPRDGNNSPLHF
TRBV7-8	TRBD2	TRBJ2-5	-	TGTGCCAGCAGCTTTTTTGCTAGCGGGACGGGTGAGACCCAGTACTTC	CASSFFASGTGETQYF
TRBV2	TRBD1	TRBJ1-1	-	TGTGCCAGCAGTCAGGGGGAGAACACTGAAGCTTTCTTT	CASSQGENTEAFF
TRBV5-1	-	TRBJ1-5	-	TGCGCCAGCAGCTTAGGAGGGGAGAGCAATCAGCCCCAGCATTTT	CASSLGGESNQPQHF
TRBV10-3	-	TRBJ2-1	-	TGTGCCACCTCCCCCGGACACCAACTCCCCAATGAGCAGTTCTTC	CATSPGHQLPNEQFF
TRBV5-1	TRBD2	TRBJ2-1	few	TGCGCCAGCAGCTTGGGACAAAAGTTAACCGGGACTAGCGGGCCTAGCTCCTACAATGAGCAGTTCTTC	CASSLGQKLTGTSGPSSYNEQFF